This T cell receptor (beta chain) originates from a study of T cell repertoires in cytomegalovirus infection. Study context: It can be stated that public TCR beta signatures indicated CMV infection as well as a matching HLA type. Broader study findings: HLA-C-restricted CMV-specific TCR beta clonotypes prevailed in the ex vivo response. Summed frequency of public TCR beta families distinguished CMV carriers with the relevant HLA.

MiXCR, applied by TCRdb to the reads, yields one record per CDR3 protein. The data hold about 240,000 distinct CDR3 sequences, with over 9% observed a single time. V was clipped by 2 bases and J by 0 bases, with 10 bases between them. In germline, CDR1 is SGHTA, CDR2 FQGNSA. The CDR3 has 15 residues. This clonotype was seen at least ten times. The antigen remains undetermined. Sequencing used PBMCs. The chain carries TRBV7-2 and TRBJ1-1; tentative D call: TRBD1 (5 bases). This clonotype was sampled from a human donor in good health (CMV status not recorded). Some clones in this sample may be carry-over from other donors' samples. The CDR3 DNA reads TGTGCCAGCAGCTTACAGGGATGGTTGAACACTGAAGCTTTCTTT. Residues: CASSLQGWLNTEAFF.